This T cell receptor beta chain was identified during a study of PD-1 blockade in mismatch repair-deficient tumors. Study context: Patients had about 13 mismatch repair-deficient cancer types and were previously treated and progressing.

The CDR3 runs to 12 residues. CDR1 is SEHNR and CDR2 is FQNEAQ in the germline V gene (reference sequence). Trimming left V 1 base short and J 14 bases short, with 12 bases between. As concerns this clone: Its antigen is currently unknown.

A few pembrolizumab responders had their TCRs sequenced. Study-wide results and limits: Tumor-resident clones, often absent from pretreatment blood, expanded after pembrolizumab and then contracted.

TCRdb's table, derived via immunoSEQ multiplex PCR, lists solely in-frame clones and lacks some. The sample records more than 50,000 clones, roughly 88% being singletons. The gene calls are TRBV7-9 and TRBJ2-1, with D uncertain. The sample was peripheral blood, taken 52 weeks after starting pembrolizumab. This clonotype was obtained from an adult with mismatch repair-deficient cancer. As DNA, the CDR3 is TGTGCCAGCAGCTTAGGGACCCGTAAGGAGTTCTTC. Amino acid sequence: CASSLGTRKEFF.